This T cell receptor (beta chain) was retrieved from a study of cytomegalovirus exposure and HLA in healthy donors. Overall study: Earlier results showed 120 million or so unique TCR beta sequences derived from approximately 180 million T cells.

PCR employed 60 Vbeta and 13 Jbeta primers. Method: immunoSEQ multiplex PCR; TCRdb's copy keeps in-frame clones and lacks some. The table shows 160,000 or so clones, with less than 85% occurring only once. As for this clone: Its cognate antigen is unknown. Other DNA variants within this sample encode the same CDR3.

Findings and caveats of the study: It was likely that a cluster of highly shared sequence variants was a sequencing artifact. CMV serostatus alone was available as immune exposure information. Presence/absence analyses assumed roughly uniform sequencing depth across donors.

Sample: PBMCs. The receptor's source is a man aged 60 to 75 in good health and CMV-seronegative.

The chain's CDR3 is CASSPGQGGETQYF. The DNA of the CDR3 is TGCGCCAGCAGCCCAGGACAGGGTGGCGAGACCCAGTACTTC. The rearrangement uses TRBV5-1 and TRBJ2-5; TRBD1 matches 8 bases. Trimming at V came to 4 bases and at J to 5 bases, leaving 7 bases not matched to a gene. The CDR3 contains 14 residues. CDR1 is SGHRS and CDR2 is YFSETQ in the germline V gene.